These 21 T cell receptor beta chains were all obtained from the same sample, sequenced in a study of cytomegalovirus exposure and HLA in healthy donors. Use of 60 Vbeta and 13 Jbeta primers characterized the PCR. The table came from immunoSEQ multiplex PCR; TCRdb's copy has only in-frame clones and leaves some out. The data contain 150,000 or so clones, approximately 70% of them singletons. Specimen: PBMCs. These receptors were taken from a man aged 35 to 55 in good health and CMV-seropositive.

This clone came up once. V gene TRBV7-2 combines with J gene TRBJ2-7, with D possibly TRBD2 on 5 matching bases. CDR3 length: 14 residues. CDR1 SGHTA and CDR2 FQGNSA come from the germline V gene. V was cut by 6 bases and J by 1 base, with 13 bases left in between. The CDR3 sequence is CASSFTGISYEQYF. Here the CDR3 DNA reads TGTGCCAGCAGTTTCACGGGGATATCCTACGAGCAGTACTTC.

As to this clone: Other DNA sequences in this specimen translate into the identical CDR3. The genes are TRBV19 and TRBJ1-2; TRBD1 agrees at 7 bases. CDR1 and CDR2 (germline): LNHDA, SQIVND (reference sequence). The length of the CDR3 is 13 residues. V lost 5 bases to trimming and J lost 4 bases; unmatched junction nucleotides: 4. The CDR3 DNA reads TGTGCCAGTAGTCCGGGGACAGTCTATGGCTACACCTTC. Encoded protein: CASSPGTVYGYTF.

CDR3 DNA: TGCGCCAGCAGCCTAGCCGGAGGCCACAACACCTTC. Translation gives CASSLAGGHNTF. The chain carries TRBV4-1 and TRBJ1-2; no firm D call. This CDR3 has 12 residues. The germline V gene encodes CDR1 MGHRA and CDR2 YSYEKL. Deletions cut 4 bases from V and 12 bases from J, with 15 bases between.

The gene calls are TRBV7-9 and TRBJ1-4; possible D gene TRBD1, 6 bases. This CDR3 is built from 14 residues. In germline, CDR1 is SEHNR, CDR2 FQNEAQ (reference sequence). V was clipped by 6 bases and J by 2 bases, with 10 bases between them. This CDR3 is CASRGGLTNEKLFF. The CDR3 DNA reads TGTGCCAGCAGGGGGGGGCTGACTAATGAAAAACTGTTTTTT.

Concerning this clone itself: Other DNA sequences in this specimen translate into the identical CDR3. The V call is TRBV9, the J call TRBJ1-5; 10 bases are shared with TRBD1. The CDR3 totals 15 residues. With 0 bases clipped from V and 4 bases from J, the junction kept 1 base outside the gene matches. Germline CDR1 reads SGDLS; CDR2 reads YYNGEE. Here the CDR3 reads CASSVGGQGNQPQHF. CDR3 nucleotides: TGTGCCAGCAGCGTAGGGGGACAGGGGAATCAGCCCCAGCATTTT.

The chain uses TRBV11-1 and TRBJ2-1; 8 nucleotides match TRBD2. Germline CDR1 is SGHAT and CDR2 is FQDESV (reference sequence). The ends lost 1 base at V and 6 bases at J; junction bases unmatched: 5. The CDR3 is made up of 15 amino acids. The CDR3 here is CASSLVGGAVNEQFF. DNA of the CDR3: TGTGCCAGCAGCTTAGTCGGGGGGGCGGTCAATGAGCAGTTCTTC.

The chain joins TRBV19 to TRBJ1-2, with a weak D call TRBD1 (6 bases). The germline gives CDR1 LNHDA, CDR2 SQIVND (reference sequence). The CDR3 extends over 15 amino acids. V was cut by 7 bases and J by 2 bases, with 17 bases left in between. The CDR3 DNA sequence: TGTGCCAGTACCGCCAGGGGCGATCTCAACTATGGCTACACCTTC. Protein: CASTARGDLNYGYTF.

The chain links TRBV4-1 to TRBJ2-1, with TRBD2 matching over 10 bases. The V gene end was trimmed by 0 bases and the J gene end by 6 bases; junction bases not matched to a gene: 8. There are 17 residues in the CDR3. Germline-derived CDR1 and CDR2 are MGHRA and YSYEKL. As DNA, the CDR3 is TGCGCCAGCAGCCAAGACCAGCGGGGGGGCCGGGGCAATGAGCAGTTCTTC. Amino acids: CASSQDQRGGRGNEQFF.

The chain joins TRBV5-1 to TRBJ2-5, with D tentatively TRBD1 (5 bases). The CDR3 has 13 amino acids. Per the germline V gene, CDR1 is SGHRS and CDR2 is YFSETQ. V was pared by 0 bases and J by 4 bases, with 7 bases between. This CDR3 is CASSLGTGETQYF. CDR3 DNA: TGCGCCAGCAGCTTGGGTACAGGAGAGACCCAGTACTTC.

This clone was picked up a small number of times. This chain joins TRBV5-6 and TRBJ1-5; perhaps TRBD1 as D (6 bases). CDR1 SGHDT and CDR2 YYEEEE come from the germline V gene. Trimming removed 1 base at V and 6 bases at J, with 11 bases between. The length of the CDR3 is 14 residues. The CDR3 loop reads CASSLSGVTQPQHF. CDR3 DNA: TGTGCCAGCAGCTTGTCAGGGGTGACTCAGCCCCAGCATTTT.

The CDR3 is CASSYSGDSYEQYF. CDR3 nucleotides: TGTGCCAGCAGTTACTCCGGGGACTCTTACGAGCAGTACTTC. The chain combines TRBV6-6 with TRBJ2-7, with D possibly being TRBD2 (6 bases). V lost 0 bases to trimming and J lost 4 bases, with 10 bases between them. There are 14 residues in the CDR3. CDR1 MNHNY and CDR2 SVGAGI come from the germline V gene (reference sequence).

V is TRBV10-3 and J is TRBJ2-2; possibly TRBD1 for D (6 bases). The CDR3 totals 14 residues. With 4 bases removed from V and 5 bases from J, the gap between germline ends came to 11 bases. From germline, CDR1 is ENHRY and CDR2 SYGVKD. Here the CDR3 DNA reads TGTGCCATCAGTGCAGGACAGAGAACCGGGGAGCTGTTTTTT. Translated, it gives CAISAGQRTGELFF.

This clone was counted only a few times. The chain is built from TRBV7-2 and TRBJ2-1; D perhaps matches TRBD2 (5 bases). Deletions cut 1 base from V and 5 bases from J, with 12 bases between. The CDR3 spans 15 residues. Germline V lookup: CDR1 SGHTA, CDR2 FQGNSA. The CDR3 protein is CASSLGLAKNNEQFF. The DNA for the CDR3 is TGTGCCAGCAGCTTAGGGCTAGCCAAAAACAATGAGCAGTTCTTC. The variable domain in full, completed from reference TRBV7-2 and TRBJ2-1, reads GAGVSQSPSNKVTEKGKDVELRCDPISGHTALYWYRQSLGQGLEFLIYFQGNSAPDKSGLPSDRFSAERTGGSVSTLTIQRTQQEDSAVYLCASSLGLAKNNEQFFGPGTRLTVL.

This chain links TRBV7-8 with TRBJ1-2, with D perhaps matching TRBD1 (6 bases). Germline V gene lookup returns CDR1 SGHVS and CDR2 FQNEAQ. V lost 4 bases to trimming and J lost 3 bases, with 15 bases between them. The CDR3 runs to 15 residues. CDR3 nucleotide sequence: TGTGCCAGCAGCTCAACCCCGGACAGCTACTATGGCTACACCTTC. Translation gives CASSSTPDSYYGYTF. Full variable domain (rest looked up from reference TRBV7-8 and TRBJ1-2): GAGVSQSPRYKVAKRGQDVALRCDPISGHVSLFWYQQALGQGPEFLTYFQNEAQLDKSGLPSDRFFAERPEGSVSTLKIQRTQQEDSAVYLCASSSTPDSYYGYTFGSGTRLTVV.

The chain combines TRBV9 with TRBJ2-7; 10 bases are a match to TRBD2. With 3 bases clipped from V and 3 bases from J, the junction kept 3 bases outside the gene matches. Germline V gives CDR1 SGDLS, CDR2 YYNGEE. The CDR3 is 14 residues long. CDR3 coding DNA: TGTGCCAGCAGCGCTAGCGGGGGATTCTACGAGCAGTACTTC. It is translated as CASSASGGFYEQYF.

A few counts support this clone. This sample also contains other DNA sequences that code for the same CDR3. This chain connects TRBV4-2 to TRBJ2-5; TRBD2 is a possible D gene (6 bases). With 1 base removed from V and 5 bases from J, the gap between germline ends came to 11 bases. The CDR3 loop spans 14 amino acids. Germline V CDR1 and CDR2: LGHNA, YNFKEQ. CDR3 sequence: CASSQGGVGETQYF. The CDR3 coding sequence is TGTGCCAGCAGCCAAGGCGGGGTGGGGGAGACCCAGTACTTC.

DNA of the CDR3: TGTGCCAGCAGCTCCTCTAGCGGGGGCCTCGCGAACACCGGGGAGCTGTTTTTT. The encoded protein is CASSSSSGGLANTGELFF. This chain connects TRBV11-3 to TRBJ2-2; 10 bases agree with TRBD2. V gave up 4 bases and J gave up 0 bases; unmatched junction bases: 8. The CDR3 is 18 residues long. Germline V gene data show CDR1 as SGHNT and CDR2 as YENEEA.

V is TRBV10-3 and J is TRBJ2-5; the match to TRBD1 covers 10 bases. Losses at the gene ends were 3 bases for V and 2 bases for J; bases not matched to a gene: 3. Germline CDR1 reads ENHRY; CDR2 reads SYGVKD. This CDR3 spans 15 amino acids. The DNA of the CDR3 is TGTGCCATCAGTGAACGGACAGGGGGTCAAGAGACCCAGTACTTC. Translation: CAISERTGGQETQYF.

CDR3 in DNA: TGTGCCAGCAGCCCGGGACAAACTATAATTCAGCCCCAGCATTTT. Its protein product is CASSPGQTIIQPQHF. The V gene is TRBV6-6, the J gene TRBJ1-5, with D possibly matching TRBD1 (6 bases). The CDR3 spans 15 residues. Trimming pared 6 bases from V and 6 bases from J, leaving 18 bases between. CDR1 is MNHNY, CDR2 SVGAGI, per germline (reference sequence).

This clone was counted once. The V call is TRBV29-1, the J call TRBJ2-1, with 7 bases matching TRBD1. The CDR3 runs to 15 residues. Germline lookup yields CDR1 SQVTM and CDR2 ANQGSEA. J lost 0 bases, V lost 6 bases, and 8 bases had no gene match. The DNA for the CDR3 is TGCAGCGTCATACCACGGGACAGCTCCTACAATGAGCAGTTCTTC. Translated, it gives CSVIPRDSSYNEQFF.

The rearrangement links TRBV20-1 to TRBJ2-5, with D possibly matching TRBD1 (6 bases). The V and J ends lost 5 bases and 7 bases respectively, with 11 bases between them. The CDR3 totals 11 residues. The germline CDR1 and CDR2 sequences are DFQATT and SNEGSKA (reference sequence). The CDR3 nucleotides read TGCAGTGCTCGAGTAGGGGGGACCCAGTACTTC. Its translation is CSARVGGTQYF.